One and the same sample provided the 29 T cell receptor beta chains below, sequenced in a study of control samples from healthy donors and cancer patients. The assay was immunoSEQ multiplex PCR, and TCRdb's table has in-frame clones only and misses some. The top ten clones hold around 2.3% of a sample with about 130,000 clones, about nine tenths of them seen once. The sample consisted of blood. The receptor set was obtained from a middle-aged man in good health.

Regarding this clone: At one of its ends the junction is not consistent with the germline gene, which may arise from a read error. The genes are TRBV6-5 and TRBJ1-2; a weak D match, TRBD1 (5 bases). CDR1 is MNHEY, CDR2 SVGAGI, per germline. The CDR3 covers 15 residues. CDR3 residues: CASSYSRLGTNGHTF. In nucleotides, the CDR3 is TGTGCCAGCAGTTACTCGAGGTTAGGGACGAATGGCCACACCTTC.

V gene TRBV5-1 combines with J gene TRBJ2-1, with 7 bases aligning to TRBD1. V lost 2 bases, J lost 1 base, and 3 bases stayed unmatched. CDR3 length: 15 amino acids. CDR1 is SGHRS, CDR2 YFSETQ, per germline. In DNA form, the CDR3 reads TGCGCCAGCAGCTTTACAGGGGTGTCCTACAATGAGCAGTTCTTC. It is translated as CASSFTGVSYNEQFF.

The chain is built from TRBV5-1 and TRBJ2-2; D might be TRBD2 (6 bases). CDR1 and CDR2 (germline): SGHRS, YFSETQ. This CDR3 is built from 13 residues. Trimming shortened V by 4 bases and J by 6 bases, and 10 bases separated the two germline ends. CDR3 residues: CASSPGGAGELFF. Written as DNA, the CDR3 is TGCGCCAGCAGCCCAGGAGGGGCCGGGGAGCTGTTTTTT.

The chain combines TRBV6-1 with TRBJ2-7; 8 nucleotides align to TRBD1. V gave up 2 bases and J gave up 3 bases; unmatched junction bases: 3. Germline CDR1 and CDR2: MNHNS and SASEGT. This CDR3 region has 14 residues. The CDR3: CASSENRGIYEQYF. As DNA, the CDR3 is TGTGCCAGCAGTGAAAACAGGGGGATCTACGAGCAGTACTTC.

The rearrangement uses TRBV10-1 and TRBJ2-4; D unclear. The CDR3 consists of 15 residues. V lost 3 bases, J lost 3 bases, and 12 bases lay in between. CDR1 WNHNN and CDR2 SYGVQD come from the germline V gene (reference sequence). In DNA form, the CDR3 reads TGCGCCAGCAGTGATGGGGATTTGGGCAAAAACATTCAGTACTTC. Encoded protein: CASSDGDLGKNIQYF.

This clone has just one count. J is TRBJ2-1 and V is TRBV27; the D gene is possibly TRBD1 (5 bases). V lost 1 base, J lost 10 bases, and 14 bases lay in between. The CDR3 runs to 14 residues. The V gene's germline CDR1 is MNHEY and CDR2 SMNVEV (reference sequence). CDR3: CASSLLQAKGEQFF. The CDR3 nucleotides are TGTGCCAGCAGTTTATTACAGGCTAAGGGAGAGCAGTTCTTC.

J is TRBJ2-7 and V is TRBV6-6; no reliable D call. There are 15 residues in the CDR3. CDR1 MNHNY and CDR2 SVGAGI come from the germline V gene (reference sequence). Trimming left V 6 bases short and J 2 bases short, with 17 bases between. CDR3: CASSFQTGRAYEQYF. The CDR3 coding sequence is TGTGCCAGCAGCTTTCAGACCGGACGGGCCTACGAGCAGTACTTC.

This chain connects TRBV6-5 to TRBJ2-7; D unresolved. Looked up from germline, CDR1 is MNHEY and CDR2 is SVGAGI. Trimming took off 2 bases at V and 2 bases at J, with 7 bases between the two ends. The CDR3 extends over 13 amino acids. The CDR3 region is CASSYGVPYEQYF. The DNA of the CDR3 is TGTGCCAGCAGTTACGGGGTCCCCTACGAGCAGTACTTC.

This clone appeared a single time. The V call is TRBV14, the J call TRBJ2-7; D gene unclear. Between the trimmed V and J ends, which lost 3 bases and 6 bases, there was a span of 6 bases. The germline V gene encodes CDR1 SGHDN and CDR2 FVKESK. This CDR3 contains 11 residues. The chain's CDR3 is CASSQFVEQYF. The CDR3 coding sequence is TGTGCCAGCAGCCAGTTCGTCGAGCAGTACTTC.

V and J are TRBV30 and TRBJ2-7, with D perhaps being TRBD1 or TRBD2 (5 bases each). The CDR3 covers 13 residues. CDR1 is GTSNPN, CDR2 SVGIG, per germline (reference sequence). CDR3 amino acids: CAGSPGAAYEQYF. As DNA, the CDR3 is TGTGCTGGGTCCCCCGGGGCGGCCTACGAGCAGTACTTC.

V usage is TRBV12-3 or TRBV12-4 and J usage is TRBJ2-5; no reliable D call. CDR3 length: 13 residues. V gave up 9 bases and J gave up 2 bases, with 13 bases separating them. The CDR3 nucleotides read TGTGCCAGGAATTACATGAAACAAGAGACCCAGTACTTC. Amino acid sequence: CARNYMKQETQYF.

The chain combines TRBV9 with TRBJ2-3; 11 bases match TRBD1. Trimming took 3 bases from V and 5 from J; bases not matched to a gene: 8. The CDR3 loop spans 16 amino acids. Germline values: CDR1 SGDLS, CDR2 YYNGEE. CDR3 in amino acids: CASSDRDRGWVDTQYF. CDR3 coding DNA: TGTGCCAGCAGCGACCGGGACAGGGGGTGGGTAGATACGCAGTATTTT.

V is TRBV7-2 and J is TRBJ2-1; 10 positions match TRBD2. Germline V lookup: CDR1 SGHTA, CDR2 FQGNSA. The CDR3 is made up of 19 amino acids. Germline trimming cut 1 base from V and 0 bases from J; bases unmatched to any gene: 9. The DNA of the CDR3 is TGTGCCAGCAGCTTAGTGGCTAGCGGGGGCTTTAGCTCCTACAATGAGCAGTTCTTC. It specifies CASSLVASGGFSSYNEQFF.

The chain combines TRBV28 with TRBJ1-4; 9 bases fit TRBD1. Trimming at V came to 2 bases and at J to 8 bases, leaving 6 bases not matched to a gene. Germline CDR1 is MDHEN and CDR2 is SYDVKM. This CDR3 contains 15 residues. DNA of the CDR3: TGTGCCAGCAGTTTAGAAAGGACAGGGGACGAAAAACTGTTTTTT. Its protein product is CASSLERTGDEKLFF.

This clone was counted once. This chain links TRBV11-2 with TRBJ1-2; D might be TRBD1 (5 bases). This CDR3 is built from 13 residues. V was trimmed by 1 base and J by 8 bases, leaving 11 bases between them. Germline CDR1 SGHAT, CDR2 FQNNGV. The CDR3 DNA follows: TGTGCCAGCAGCTTAGGGACATTCACCGGCTACACCTTC. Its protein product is CASSLGTFTGYTF.

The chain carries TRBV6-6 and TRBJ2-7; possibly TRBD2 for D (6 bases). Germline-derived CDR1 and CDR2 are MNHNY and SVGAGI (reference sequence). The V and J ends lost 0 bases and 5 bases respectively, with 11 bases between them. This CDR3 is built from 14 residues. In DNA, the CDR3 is TGTGCCAGCAGTTACTCGGACGGGGGAGACGAGCAGTACTTC. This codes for CASSYSDGGDEQYF.

This CDR3 reads CASSLAGGRTDTQYF. CDR3 DNA: TGTGCCAGCAGCTTAGCGGGGGGGCGCACAGATACGCAGTATTTT. The J gene is TRBJ2-3, the V gene TRBV7-3; TRBD2 aligns across 9 bases. This CDR3 spans 15 amino acids. CDR1 and CDR2 (germline): SGHTA, FQGTGA. Trimming cost V 2 bases and J 1 base; bases outside gene matches: 1.

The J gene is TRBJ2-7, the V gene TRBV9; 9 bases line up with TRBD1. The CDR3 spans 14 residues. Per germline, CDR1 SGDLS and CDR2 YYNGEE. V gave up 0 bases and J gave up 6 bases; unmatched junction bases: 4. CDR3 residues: CASSVGTGDGEQYF. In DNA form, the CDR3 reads TGTGCCAGCAGCGTAGGGACAGGGGACGGCGAGCAGTACTTC.

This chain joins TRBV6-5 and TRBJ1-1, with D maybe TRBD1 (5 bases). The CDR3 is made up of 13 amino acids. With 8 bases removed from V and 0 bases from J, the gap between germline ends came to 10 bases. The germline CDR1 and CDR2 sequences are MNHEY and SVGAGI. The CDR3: CASSRGMNTEAFF. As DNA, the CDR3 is TGTGCCAGCTCGCGGGGGATGAACACTGAAGCTTTCTTT.

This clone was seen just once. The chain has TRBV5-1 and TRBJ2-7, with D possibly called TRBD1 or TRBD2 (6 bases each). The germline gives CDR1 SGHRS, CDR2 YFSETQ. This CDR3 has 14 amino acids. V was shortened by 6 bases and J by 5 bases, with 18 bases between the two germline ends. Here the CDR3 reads CASTLGRGPDEQYF. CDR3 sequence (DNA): TGCGCCAGCACTCTGGGACGGGGGCCGGACGAGCAGTACTTC.

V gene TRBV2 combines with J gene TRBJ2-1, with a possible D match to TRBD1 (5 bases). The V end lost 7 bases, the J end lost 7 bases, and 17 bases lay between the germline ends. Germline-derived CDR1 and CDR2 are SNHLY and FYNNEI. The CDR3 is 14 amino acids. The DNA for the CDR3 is TGTGCCAGCAATCCCACAAGACAGCGAAATGAGCAGTTCTTC. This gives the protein CASNPTRQRNEQFF.

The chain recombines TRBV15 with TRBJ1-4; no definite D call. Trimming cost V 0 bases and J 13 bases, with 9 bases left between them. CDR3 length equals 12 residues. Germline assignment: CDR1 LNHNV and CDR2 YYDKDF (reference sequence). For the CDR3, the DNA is TGTGCCACCAGCAGAGAGGAGGGAAGACTGTTTTTT. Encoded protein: CATSREEGRLFF.

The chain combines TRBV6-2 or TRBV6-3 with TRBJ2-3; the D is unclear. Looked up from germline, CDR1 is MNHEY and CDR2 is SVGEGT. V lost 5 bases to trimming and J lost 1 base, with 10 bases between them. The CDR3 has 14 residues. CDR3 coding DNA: TGTGCCAGCAGTCTCTTGAGTCGCACAGATACGCAGTATTTT. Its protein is CASSLLSRTDTQYF.

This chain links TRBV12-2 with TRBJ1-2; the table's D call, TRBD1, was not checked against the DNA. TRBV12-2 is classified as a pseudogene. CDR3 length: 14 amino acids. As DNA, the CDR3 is TGTGCAAGTCGCCCCGGACAGGGGAGGGTCGGCTACACCTTC. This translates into CASRPGQGRVGYTF.

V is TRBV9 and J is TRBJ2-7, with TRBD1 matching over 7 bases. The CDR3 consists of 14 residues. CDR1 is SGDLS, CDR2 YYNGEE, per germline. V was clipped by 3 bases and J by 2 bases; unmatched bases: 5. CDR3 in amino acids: CASSERGRPYEQYF. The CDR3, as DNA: TGTGCCAGCAGCGAGAGGGGGCGGCCCTACGAGCAGTACTTC.

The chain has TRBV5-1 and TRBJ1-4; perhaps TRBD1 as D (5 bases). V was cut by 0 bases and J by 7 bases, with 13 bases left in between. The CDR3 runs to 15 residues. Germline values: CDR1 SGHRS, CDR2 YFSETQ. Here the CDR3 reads CASSLAGQGGEKLFF. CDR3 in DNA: TGCGCCAGCAGCTTGGCTGGGCAGGGTGGTGAAAAACTGTTTTTT. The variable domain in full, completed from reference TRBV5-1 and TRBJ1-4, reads KAGVTQTPRYLIKTRGQQVTLSCSPISGHRSVSWYQQTPGQGLQFLFEYFSETQRNKGNFPGRFSGRQFSNSRSEMNVSTLELGDSALYLCASSLAGQGGEKLFFGSGTQLSVL.

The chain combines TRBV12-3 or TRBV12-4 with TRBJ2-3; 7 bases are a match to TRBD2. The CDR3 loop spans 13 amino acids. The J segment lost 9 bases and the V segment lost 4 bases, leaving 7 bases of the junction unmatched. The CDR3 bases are TGTGCCAGCAGTTCGGTTCTAGCGGTAACGCAGTATTTT. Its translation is CASSSVLAVTQYF.

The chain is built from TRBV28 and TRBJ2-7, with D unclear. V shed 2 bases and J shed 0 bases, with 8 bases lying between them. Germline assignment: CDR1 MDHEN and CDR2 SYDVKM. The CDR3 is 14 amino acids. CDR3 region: CASSLGRNSYEQYF. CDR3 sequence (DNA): TGTGCCAGCAGTTTAGGTCGGAACTCCTACGAGCAGTACTTC.

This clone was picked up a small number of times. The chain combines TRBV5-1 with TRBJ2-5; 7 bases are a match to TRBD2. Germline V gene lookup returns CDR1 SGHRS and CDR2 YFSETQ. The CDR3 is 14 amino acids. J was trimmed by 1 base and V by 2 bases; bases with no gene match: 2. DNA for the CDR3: TGCGCCAGCAGCTTAACTAGCGCCCAAGAGACCCAGTACTTC. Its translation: CASSLTSAQETQYF. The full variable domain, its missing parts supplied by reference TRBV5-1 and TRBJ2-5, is KAGVTQTPRYLIKTRGQQVTLSCSPISGHRSVSWYQQTPGQGLQFLFEYFSETQRNKGNFPGRFSGRQFSNSRSEMNVSTLELGDSALYLCASSLTSAQETQYFGPGTRLLVL.